Sequencing of this T cell receptor beta chain was carried out in a study of T cell clonality in common variable immunodeficiency. Findings and caveats of the study: Shared TCRbeta clones were fewer between CVID subjects than controls.

This clone was seen ten or more times. As yet, its antigen is unknown. From the germline J gene comes the end of the CDR3, since the read stops 3 residues before it. Donors gave roughly 5 to 8 ml heparinized peripheral whole blood. Here immunoSEQ multiplex PCR was the method, and the copy in TCRdb shows in-frame clones only, minus some. The repertoire consists of some 80,000 clones, none detected only once. This CDR3 has 13 amino acids. J lost 4 bases, V lost 6 bases, and 5 bases had no gene match. CDR1 MDHEN and CDR2 SYDVKM come from the germline V gene. The sample consisted of peripheral blood mononuclear cells. The chain joins TRBV28 to TRBJ2-5, with 7 nucleotides matching TRBD1. The receptor comes from a person aged 18-69 years in good health. The covered CDR3 bases are TGTGCCAGCAGGGAGCCAGGGGGAGAGACC. It is translated as CASREPGGET. The complete CDR3 sequence is CASREPGGETQYF.